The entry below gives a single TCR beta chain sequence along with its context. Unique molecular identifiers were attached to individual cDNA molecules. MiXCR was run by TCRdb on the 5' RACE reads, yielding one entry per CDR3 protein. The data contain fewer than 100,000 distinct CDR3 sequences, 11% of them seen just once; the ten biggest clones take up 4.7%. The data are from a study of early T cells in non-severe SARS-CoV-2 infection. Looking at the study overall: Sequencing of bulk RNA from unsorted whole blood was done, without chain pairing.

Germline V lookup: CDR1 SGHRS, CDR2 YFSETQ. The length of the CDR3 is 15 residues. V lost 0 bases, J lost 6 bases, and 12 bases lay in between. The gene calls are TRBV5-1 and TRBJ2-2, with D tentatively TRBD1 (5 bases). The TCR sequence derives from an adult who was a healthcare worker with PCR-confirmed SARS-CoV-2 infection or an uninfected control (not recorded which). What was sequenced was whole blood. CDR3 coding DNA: TGCGCCAGCAGCTTGGTGGCAGGGTCGGCCGGGGAGCTGTTTTTT. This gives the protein CASSLVAGSAGELFF.